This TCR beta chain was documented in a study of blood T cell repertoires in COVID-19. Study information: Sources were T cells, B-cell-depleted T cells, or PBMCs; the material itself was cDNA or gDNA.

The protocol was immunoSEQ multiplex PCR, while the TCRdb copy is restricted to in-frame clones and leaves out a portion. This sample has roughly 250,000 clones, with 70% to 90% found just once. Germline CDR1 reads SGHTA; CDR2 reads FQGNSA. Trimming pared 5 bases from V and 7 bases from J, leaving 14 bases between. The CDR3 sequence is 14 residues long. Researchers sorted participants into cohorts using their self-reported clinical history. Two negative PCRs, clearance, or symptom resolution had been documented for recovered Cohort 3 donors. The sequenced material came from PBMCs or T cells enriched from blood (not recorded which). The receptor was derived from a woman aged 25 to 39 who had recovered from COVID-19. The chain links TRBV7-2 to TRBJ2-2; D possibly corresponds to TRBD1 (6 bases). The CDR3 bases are TGTGCCAGCAGCGCCCAGGGGACGAGCGGGGAGCTGTTTTTT. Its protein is CASSAQGTSGELFF.